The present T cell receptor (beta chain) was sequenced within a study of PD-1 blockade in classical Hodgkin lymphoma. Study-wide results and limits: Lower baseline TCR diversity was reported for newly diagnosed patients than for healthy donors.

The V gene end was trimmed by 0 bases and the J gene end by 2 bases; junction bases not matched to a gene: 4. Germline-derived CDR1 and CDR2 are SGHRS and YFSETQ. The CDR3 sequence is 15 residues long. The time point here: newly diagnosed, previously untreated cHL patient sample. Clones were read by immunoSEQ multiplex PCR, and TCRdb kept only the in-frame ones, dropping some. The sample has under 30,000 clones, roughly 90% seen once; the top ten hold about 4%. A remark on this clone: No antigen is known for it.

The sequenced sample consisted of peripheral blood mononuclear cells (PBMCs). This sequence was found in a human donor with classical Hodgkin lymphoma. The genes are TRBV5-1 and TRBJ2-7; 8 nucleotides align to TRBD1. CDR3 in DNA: TGCGCCAGCAGCTTGGTAGGGACAGGCCCCTACGAGCAGTACTTC. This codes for CASSLVGTGPYEQYF.